These T cell receptor beta chains were read from a single sample in a study of T cell responses to AZD1222 COVID-19 vaccine. Generated by immunoSEQ multiplex PCR, the TCRdb table keeps only in-frame clones and is missing some. The profile shows about 170,000 clones, roughly 91% of them singletons. Sequencing was performed on peripheral blood, taken on day 0 of AZD1222 vaccination. All receptors derive from an adult in good health. Each CDR3 is given with its conserved first and last residue. The order of the fields is CDR3 DNA, CDR3 protein, D gene, V gene, J gene. The D gene is left open where the match is weak.

TGTGCCAGCAGCCGCCTTGGCCCGAACACTGAAGCTTTCTTT	CASSRLGPNTEAFF	-	TRBV6-1	TRBJ1-1
TGTGCCAGCAGTCCGGGGGCCGTAAACTATGGCTACACCTTC	CASSPGAVNYGYTF	-	TRBV6-5	TRBJ1-2
TGTGCCAGCAGCTCCCGGAAAGATAATTCACCCCTCCACTTT	CASSSRKDNSPLHF	-	TRBV7-2	TRBJ1-6
TGTGCCAGCAGTGAGACAGGGACTGGCTACACCTTC	CASSETGTGYTF	TRBD1	TRBV6-1	TRBJ1-2
TGTGCCAGCAGTTTGGGGGCAGGGGGGAAGGAGACCCAGTACTTC	CASSLGAGGKETQYF	-	TRBV28	TRBJ2-5
TGTGCCAGCAGGGACAGGGGGCGCATGAAGGGCTACACCTTC	CASRDRGRMKGYTF	TRBD1	TRBV2	TRBJ1-2
TGTGCCAGCAGCTTTGGGACAGGGCCGCTTAGTCCTGGGGCCAACGTCCTGACTTTC	CASSFGTGPLSPGANVLTF	TRBD1	TRBV11-2	TRBJ2-6
TGTGCCAGCAGCCCGAACAAAGAGGCAGGATCTGCTGGAAACACCATATATTTT	CASSPNKEAGSAGNTIYF	-	TRBV7-2	TRBJ1-3
TGTGCCAGTAGTACTCGGACAGGGAACACTGAAGCTTTCTTT	CASSTRTGNTEAFF	TRBD1	TRBV19	TRBJ1-1
TGTGCCAGCTGGTCGGCGGGGGCCGCGGAAGAGACCCAGTACTTC	CASWSAGAAEETQYF	-	TRBV27	TRBJ2-5
TGTGCCATCAGTGGGGGGAGGGGAGCCACAGATACGCAGTATTTT	CAISGGRGATDTQYF	TRBD2	TRBV10-3	TRBJ2-3
TGTGCCAGCAGAGGGGGAGGGTCCCGCGAGCAGTACTTC	CASRGGGSREQYF	-	TRBV14	TRBJ2-7
TGTGCCAGCAGCCTAGAGGCAGAGGTGGCCTATGGCTACACCTTC	CASSLEAEVAYGYTF	-	TRBV7-2	TRBJ1-2
TGCAGCGTTGAAGATCCGTTTCGGCGGGAGGGGTACAATGAGCAGTTCTTC	CSVEDPFRREGYNEQFF	TRBD2	TRBV29-1	TRBJ2-1
TGCGCCAGCAGTGAAGGCGGGAGGGCCGGACGGGACAATGAGCAGTTCTTC	CASSEGGRAGRDNEQFF	TRBD2	TRBV10-1	TRBJ2-1
TGTGCCTGGAGTTTGAGTAGCAATCAGCCCCAGCATTTT	CAWSLSSNQPQHF	-	TRBV30	TRBJ1-5
TGCGCCAGCAGCCGCAGCCCCCCGGGACAGTATAATTCACCCCTCCACTTT	CASSRSPPGQYNSPLHF	TRBD1	TRBV4-3	TRBJ1-6
TGTGCCAGCAGTTCCTACCCCGGGTTTAGCACAGATACGCAGTATTTT	CASSSYPGFSTDTQYF	-	TRBV6-4	TRBJ2-3
TGTGCCAGCAGTTCCCCCAGGACAGGGGACTATGGCTACACCTTC	CASSSPRTGDYGYTF	TRBD1	TRBV6-2/TRBV6-3	TRBJ1-2
TGTGCCAGCAGCGTGGGGAGGTTTTCTGGAAACACCATATATTTT	CASSVGRFSGNTIYF	-	TRBV6-5	TRBJ1-3
TGTGCCAGCAGTCAGCATCGGGGGCTGGCTAATGAAAAACTGTTTTTT	CASSQHRGLANEKLFF	-	TRBV28	TRBJ1-4
TGTGCCTGGAGCCGGGACGTAAATTCACCCCTCCACTTT	CAWSRDVNSPLHF	-	TRBV30	TRBJ1-6
TGTGCCAGCAGTTTAGCCCCTCCGACTGGAAACACCATATATTTT	CASSLAPPTGNTIYF	-	TRBV28	TRBJ1-3
TGTGCCAGCAGCCAAAGCGGGGGTCAACAAGAGACCCAGTACTTC	CASSQSGGQQETQYF	TRBD2	TRBV7-3	TRBJ2-5
TGTGCCAGCAGCTTAAGGAGACTAGCGGGAGACCCAGATACGCAGTATTTT	CASSLRRLAGDPDTQYF	TRBD2	TRBV5-6	TRBJ2-3
TGTGCCAGCAGCTTATTCCATATGGATAGGGGTCGCCAACCTGAAGCTTTCTTT	CASSLFHMDRGRQPEAFF	-	TRBV7-2	TRBJ1-1
TGTGCCAGCAGTTACTCGTTCCCGAACACTGAAGCTTTCTTT	CASSYSFPNTEAFF	-	TRBV6-6	TRBJ1-1
TGTGCCAGCAGTTTGTTGGCGGGCAGCAATCAGCCCCAGCATTTT	CASSLLAGSNQPQHF	-	TRBV27	TRBJ1-5